Listed below are T cell receptor beta chains from one sample, sequenced in a study of blood T cell repertoires in COVID-19. Profiling relied on immunoSEQ multiplex PCR, and the TCRdb table lists in-frame clones only, not all of them. The data contain over 50,000 clones, about 77% of them singletons. Sequenced sample: peripheral blood. These receptor sequences come from a man aged 80 or over with active or convalescent COVID-19. The CDR3 runs from the conserved cysteine through the conserved F or W. The order of the fields is V gene, D gene, J gene, clone size, CDR3 DNA, CDR3 protein. D genes are given only for firm matches. Where a row states a size, it is once, few, many or the class of an expanded clone; other rows omit it.

TRBV20-1	NA	TRBJ2-1	once	TGCAGTGCCAAGCGGGTCCGCGAGCAGTTCTTC	CSAKRVREQFF
TRBV12-5	NA	TRBJ2-7	NA	TGTGCTGGTGGGGCGGGGAGGTGGCAGTACTTC	CAGGAGRWQYF
TRBV24-1	NA	TRBJ2-2	NA	TGTGCCACCAGACAGGGACCCGGGGAGCTGTTTTTT	CATRQGPGELFF
TRBV30	NA	TRBJ1-1	few	TGTGCCTGGACAAAAGCCCTCAGGGGCGCTGAAGCTTTCTTT	CAWTKALRGAEAFF
TRBV6-6	NA	TRBJ2-3	NA	TGTGCCAGCAGTCGTTCGGCAGGGGATTTTTATACAGATACGCAGTATTTT	CASSRSAGDFYTDTQYF
TRBV4-3	NA	TRBJ1-5	NA	TGCGCCAGCAGCCAAAACAGATTCAATCAGCCCCAGCATTTT	CASSQNRFNQPQHF
TRBV3-1/TRBV3-2	NA	TRBJ1-4	few	TGTGCCAGCAGCCAAGGGGCTGAATGGGAAAAACTGTTTTTT	CASSQGAEWEKLFF
TRBV6-5	NA	TRBJ1-3	NA	TGTGCCAGCAGTTACTCAGGATTGGGAGCTGGAAACACCATATATTTT	CASSYSGLGAGNTIYF
TRBV28	TRBD1	TRBJ1-6	NA	TGTGCCAGCAGTATCCCCGGACAGGACTATAATTCACCCCTCCACTTT	CASSIPGQDYNSPLHF
TRBV13	NA	TRBJ2-1	NA	TGTGCCAGCAGCCAGGGGGACTCCTCGTTTGCCTACAATGAGCAGTTCTTC	CASSQGDSSFAYNEQFF
TRBV7-6	NA	TRBJ2-3	NA	TGTGCCAGCAGCTTACGGTACAGGGAAGATACGCAGTATTTT	CASSLRYREDTQYF
TRBV29-1	NA	TRBJ1-2	NA	TGCAGCGTTGAAGGGGGGGGGATCTATGGCTACACCTTC	CSVEGGGIYGYTF
TRBV5-5	TRBD1	TRBJ1-2	few	TGTGCCAGCAGGAGCCCGGGACAGGGGGCGAATGGCTACACCTTC	CASRSPGQGANGYTF
TRBV7-9	NA	TRBJ1-5	NA	TGTGCCAGCAGCGGACAGAACAATCAGCCCCAGCATTTT	CASSGQNNQPQHF
TRBV12-3/TRBV12-4	TRBD1	TRBJ2-5	NA	TGTGCCAGCAGATCTACGACAGGGGAGGCCCAGTACTTC	CASRSTTGEAQYF
TRBV4-3	NA	TRBJ2-7	NA	TGCGCCAGCAGCCAAGAACCCGGGGTCGGCTACGAGCAGTACTTC	CASSQEPGVGYEQYF
TRBV19	NA	TRBJ2-1	NA	TGTGCCAGTAGTATTAACAGGGAAGCAAATGAGCAGTTCTTC	CASSINREANEQFF
TRBV7-3	TRBD2	TRBJ2-1	NA	TGTGCCAGCAGCCTAAAAGGGACTAGCGAGAGCTCCTACAATGAGCAGTTCTTC	CASSLKGTSESSYNEQFF
TRBV10-3	TRBD2	TRBJ2-2	medium-sized	TGTGCCATCGGCGGGAGCACGAACACCGGGGAGCTGTTTTTT	CAIGGSTNTGELFF
TRBV25-1	TRBD2	TRBJ2-3	NA	TGTGCCAGCACCACGGGAGGTACGCAGTATTTT	CASTTGGTQYF